The 19 T cell receptor beta chains given below trace back to one sample, sequenced in a study of blood T cells in healthy people across ages. A second 7 to 11 cycle PCR used barcoded and J-beta primers. MiXCR, applied by TCRdb to the 5' RACE reads, yields one record per CDR3 protein. The sample contains over 700,000 distinct CDR3 sequences, roughly 25% of which appear only once. A further study also used this sample, focusing on T cells of mothers and their children.

The sample comprised blood. All receptors derive from a boy between 10 and 17 years old in good health.

This clonotype was found a few times. The rearrangement uses TRBV6-2 or TRBV6-3 and TRBJ2-2; possible D gene TRBD2, 7 bases. The CDR3 loop spans 17 amino acids. V was clipped by 0 bases and J by 3 bases, with 14 bases between them. Per germline, CDR1 MNHEY and CDR2 SVGEGT. The CDR3 DNA reads as TGTGCCAGCAGTTACTCGAGGGGGGGGCAATACACCGGGGAGCTGTTTTTT. Translating it yields CASSYSRGGQYTGELFF.

The rearrangement uses TRBV11-2 and TRBJ1-4; tentatively, D is TRBD1 (5 bases). The CDR3 extends over 15 amino acids. Germline CDR1 SGHAT, CDR2 FQNNGV. V was cut by 5 bases and J by 2 bases, with 12 bases left in between. Here the CDR3 DNA reads TGTGCCAGCAGCCTCCACAGGTTCACTAATGAAAAACTGTTTTTT. It specifies CASSLHRFTNEKLFF.

The CDR3 sequence is CASSQGTLETQYF. CDR3 nucleotides: TGTGCCAGCAGCCAAGGGACCTTAGAGACCCAGTACTTC. V gene TRBV3-1 combines with J gene TRBJ2-5; no definite D call. Per the germline V gene, CDR1 is LGHDT and CDR2 is YNNKEL (reference sequence). V gave up 1 base and J gave up 4 bases, with 7 bases separating them. This CDR3 region has 13 residues.

This clonotype was seen only a few times. The CDR3 DNA sequence: TGCAGCGTTGCGCCCGGGAGCGGTAATGAAAAACTGTTTTTT. Amino acids: CSVAPGSGNEKLFF. The chain couples TRBV29-1 to TRBJ1-4; D gene unclear. Looked up from germline, CDR1 is SQVTM and CDR2 is ANQGSEA. Deletions cut 4 bases from V and 4 bases from J, with 13 bases between. The CDR3 covers 14 residues.

The chain joins TRBV24-1 to TRBJ2-5; 8 bases fit TRBD2. Judging by the DNA end, TRBJ2-1 fits better; the J call may be wrong. Germline lookup yields CDR1 KGHDR and CDR2 SFDVKD. The length of the CDR3 is 15 residues. The DNA of the CDR3 is TGTGCCACCAGTGATTCGGGACTAGAAGACAATGAGCAGTTCTTC. Protein product: CATSDSGLEDNEQFF.

This clonotype has only a few counts. V is TRBV3-1 and J is TRBJ2-5, with TRBD2 identical over 9 bases. With the DNA end fitting TRBJ2-1 better, the J assignment may be wrong. Germline CDR1 is LGHDT and CDR2 is YNNKEL (reference sequence). This CDR3 spans 16 amino acids. CDR3: CASSQDGGRAVNEQFF. In DNA form, the CDR3 reads TGTGCCAGCAGCCAAGATGGCGGGAGGGCCGTCAATGAGCAGTTCTTC.

This clonotype was seen only a few times. V gene TRBV6-1 combines with J gene TRBJ2-7, with D unclear. The CDR3 has 10 amino acids. Between the trimmed V and J ends, which lost 6 bases and 9 bases, there was a span of 9 bases. Germline V gene sequence: CDR1 MNHNS, CDR2 SASEGT. CDR3 amino acids: CASRGLSQYF. CDR3 DNA sequence: TGTGCCAGCAGGGGATTGTCGCAGTACTTC.

This chain links TRBV7-9 with TRBJ2-7; the match to TRBD1 covers 9 bases. The germline V gene has CDR1 SEHNR and CDR2 FQNEAQ (reference sequence). CDR3 length: 14 amino acids. With V trimmed by 5 bases and J by 6 bases, 8 bases remained unmatched. CDR3 bases: TGTGCCAGCAGCACCTCGGGACAGGGTGGCGAGCAGTACTTC. Translating it yields CASSTSGQGGEQYF. Filled out from reference TRBV7-9 and TRBJ2-7, the complete variable domain reads DTGVSQNPRHKITKRGQNVTFRCDPISEHNRLYWYRQTLGQGPEFLTYFQNEAQLEKSRLLSDRFSAERPKGSFSTLEIQRTEQGDSAMYLCASSTSGQGGEQYFGPGTRLTVT.

This clonotype appeared a few times. This sequence joins TRBV3-1 and TRBJ2-1; no clear D. V was clipped by 0 bases and J by 6 bases, with 6 bases between them. Germline V gene lookup returns CDR1 LGHDT and CDR2 YNNKEL (reference sequence). The CDR3 has 13 residues. CDR3 sequence reads: CASSQDFGNEQFF. In DNA, the CDR3 is TGTGCCAGCAGCCAAGATTTTGGCAATGAGCAGTTCTTC.

This clonotype was seen only a few times. The rearrangement uses TRBV24-1 and TRBJ2-1; weak D call: TRBD1 (6 bases). Trimming cost V 4 bases and J 5 bases, with 11 bases left between them. Germline assignment: CDR1 KGHDR and CDR2 SFDVKD. The CDR3 length is 14 residues. CDR3 in amino acids: CATSERGRHNEQFF. The CDR3 DNA reads TGTGCCACCAGTGAAAGGGGGAGACACAATGAGCAGTTCTTC.

Only a few counts were recorded for this clonotype. The V gene is TRBV5-6, the J gene TRBJ1-2; perhaps TRBD1 as D (5 bases). This CDR3 comprises 15 residues. The ends were cut back, 0 bases at V and 4 bases at J, with 13 bases in the middle. Germline values: CDR1 SGHDT, CDR2 YYEEEE. The CDR3 sequence is CASSLVGPNTYGYTF. DNA for the CDR3: TGTGCCAGCAGCTTGGTGGGACCCAATACCTATGGCTACACCTTC.

The V gene is TRBV5-1, the J gene TRBJ2-1, with D perhaps being TRBD1 or TRBD2 (5 bases each). Trimming took 4 bases from V and 9 from J, leaving 14 bases between them. Germline lookup yields CDR1 SGHRS and CDR2 YFSETQ. The CDR3 has 13 residues. In nucleotides, the CDR3 is TGCGCCAGCAGCACAGGACGGGACGGTGAGCAGTTCTTC. Encoded protein: CASSTGRDGEQFF.

The chain is built from TRBV24-1 and TRBJ2-5, with 13 positions matching TRBD2. The DNA end is a closer match to TRBJ2-1, so the J assignment may be wrong. The germline V gene encodes CDR1 KGHDR and CDR2 SFDVKD. The CDR3 length is 16 residues. This chain's CDR3 is CATSDPGLAGANEQFF. The CDR3 DNA follows: TGTGCCACCAGTGATCCCGGACTAGCGGGGGCCAATGAGCAGTTCTTC.

The V call is TRBV29-1, the J call TRBJ2-1; no definite D call. V lost 3 bases and J 3 bases, leaving 15 bases between the germline ends. There are 15 residues in the CDR3. The germline gives CDR1 SQVTM, CDR2 ANQGSEA. The CDR3 DNA is TGCAGCGTTGACTTAACCCAGGAACTCTACAATGAGCAGTTCTTC. Translation gives CSVDLTQELYNEQFF.

This clonotype was detected a few times. The rearrangement joins TRBV19 to TRBJ2-7, with 9 bases that match TRBD1. There are 16 residues in the CDR3. With 0 bases clipped from V and 4 bases from J, the junction kept 7 bases outside the gene matches. Germline V lookup: CDR1 LNHDA, CDR2 SQIVND (reference sequence). CDR3 in amino acids: CASSIDRPGQGYEQYF. CDR3 sequence (DNA): TGTGCCAGTAGTATAGATCGCCCGGGACAGGGATACGAGCAGTACTTC.

The chain combines TRBV12-3 or TRBV12-4 with TRBJ1-4; D call uncertain. V lost 4 bases to trimming and J lost 0 bases, with 3 bases between them. This CDR3 spans 13 amino acids. Here the CDR3 reads CASSYTTNEKLFF. The CDR3 DNA follows: TGTGCCAGCAGTTATACAACTAATGAAAAACTGTTTTTT.

This clonotype appeared a few times. V is TRBV29-1 and J is TRBJ2-5, with 9 positions matching TRBD2. The end of the DNA fits TRBJ2-1 better, so the J call may be wrong. The CDR3 has 14 amino acids. Germline CDR1 SQVTM, CDR2 ANQGSEA. CDR3 loop: CSAEGLAEYNEQFF. The DNA for the CDR3 is TGCAGCGCGGAGGGACTAGCTGAATACAATGAGCAGTTCTTC.

Notes on this clonotype: Without the conserved terminal phenylalanine or tryptophan, this CDR3 likely stems from a read error. Because the CDR3's place on the DNA is in doubt, the DNA is left out and the CDR3 is given as listed by TCRdb. The chain employs TRBV5-1 and TRBJ1-1; TRBD1, the table's D call, lacks a check against the DNA. The CDR3 is 11 residues long, counting both termini. Germline V gene sequence: CDR1 SGHRS, CDR2 YFSETQ. CDR3 sequence reads: CASSLNPRCRV.

Concerning this clonotype itself: The junction shows a germline mismatch at one end, possibly a read error. V usage is TRBV28 and J usage is TRBJ2-1; a weak D match, TRBD1 (6 bases). Germline V gene sequence: CDR1 MDHEN, CDR2 SYDVKM. The CDR3 contains 17 residues. CDR3 sequence reads: CASSIDKSGAPSYERYF. In DNA, the CDR3 is TGTGCCAGCAGTATAGACAAGTCAGGGGCTCCCTCCTACGAGCGGTACTTC.